Reported below is one TCR beta chain. V dropped 5 bases and J dropped 7 bases, with 21 bases sitting between them. Germline CDR1 and CDR2: MNHNY and SVGAGI (reference sequence). This CDR3 comprises 16 residues. The data are from a study of neoadjuvant anti-PD-1 for oral cavity cancer. The overall study: Non-progressing patients received a fourth nivolumab dose near day 43, then surgery on days 50-56.

Profiled with immunoSEQ multiplex PCR; TCRdb holds only in-frame clones, not every one. This sample has around 16,000 clones; 55% to 70% occur once, and the top ten carry roughly 3%. The V gene is TRBV6-6, the J gene TRBJ2-1, with a possible D match to TRBD2 (6 bases). Material: PBMCs, obtained before nivolumab (anti-PD-1) treatment. The sequence was collected from a person between 35 and 79 years old with oral cavity squamous cell carcinoma. This CDR3 is CASSTRSGRAGNEQFF. DNA of the CDR3: TGTGCCAGCAGTACCCGTAGCGGAAGGGCCGGTAATGAGCAGTTCTTC.